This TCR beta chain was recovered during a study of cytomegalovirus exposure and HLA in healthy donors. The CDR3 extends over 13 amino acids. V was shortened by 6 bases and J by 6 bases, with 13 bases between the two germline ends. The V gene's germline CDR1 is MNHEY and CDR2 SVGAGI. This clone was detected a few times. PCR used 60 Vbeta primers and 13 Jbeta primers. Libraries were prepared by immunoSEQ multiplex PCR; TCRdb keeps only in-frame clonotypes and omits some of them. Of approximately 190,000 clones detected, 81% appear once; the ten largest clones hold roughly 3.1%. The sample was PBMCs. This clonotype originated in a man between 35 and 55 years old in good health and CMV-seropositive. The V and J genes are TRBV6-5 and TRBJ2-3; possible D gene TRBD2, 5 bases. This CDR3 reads CASRRQTRDTQYF. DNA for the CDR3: TGTGCCAGCAGACGACAAACTAGGGATACGCAGTATTTT.